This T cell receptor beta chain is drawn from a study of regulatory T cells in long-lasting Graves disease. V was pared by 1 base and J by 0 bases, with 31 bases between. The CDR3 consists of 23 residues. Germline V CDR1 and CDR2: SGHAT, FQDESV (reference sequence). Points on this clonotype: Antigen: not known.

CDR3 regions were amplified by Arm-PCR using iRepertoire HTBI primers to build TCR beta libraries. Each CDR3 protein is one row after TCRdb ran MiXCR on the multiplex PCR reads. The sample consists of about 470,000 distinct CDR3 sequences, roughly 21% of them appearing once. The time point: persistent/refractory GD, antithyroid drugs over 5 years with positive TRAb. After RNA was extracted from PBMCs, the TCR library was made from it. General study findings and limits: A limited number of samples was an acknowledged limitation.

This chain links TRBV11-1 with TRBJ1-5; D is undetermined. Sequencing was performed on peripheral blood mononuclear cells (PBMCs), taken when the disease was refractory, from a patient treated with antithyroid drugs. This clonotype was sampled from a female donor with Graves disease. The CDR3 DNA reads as TGTGCCAGCAGCTTAGAGGACGGCAGACCTCCTCATGGAGCCGTGTATAGCAATCAGCCCCAGCATTTT. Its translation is CASSLEDGRPPHGAVYSNQPQHF.